This passage covers 20 T cell receptor beta chains from one sample sequenced in a study of blood T cell repertoires in COVID-19. Libraries were prepared by immunoSEQ multiplex PCR; TCRdb keeps only in-frame clonotypes and omits some of them. Among 150,000 to 200,000 clones listed, roughly 90% were seen once. The sequenced material came from PBMCs or T cells enriched from blood (not recorded which). The receptors here all came from a human donor with acute COVID-19. The donor label of this sample is uncertain.

This clone was counted ten times or more. The chain carries TRBV7-3 and TRBJ2-7; 11 bases match TRBD2. J gave up 4 bases and V 5 bases, and 4 bases lay outside the gene matches. Germline lookup yields CDR1 SGHTA and CDR2 FQGTGA. The CDR3 contains 14 residues. The CDR3 protein is CASSPTSGEYEQYF. In nucleotides, the CDR3 is TGTGCCAGCAGCCCGACTAGCGGGGAATACGAGCAGTACTTC.

J is TRBJ1-5 and V is TRBV10-1; D unresolved. Germline V gives CDR1 WNHNN, CDR2 SYGVQD (reference sequence). Trimming removed 2 bases at V and 7 bases at J, with 6 bases between. This CDR3 has 12 residues. CDR3 residues: CASSETIQPQHF. CDR3 sequence (DNA): TGCGCCAGCAGTGAGACAATCCAGCCCCAGCATTTT.

The gene calls are TRBV5-4 and TRBJ2-3; TRBD2 agrees at 8 bases. Germline CDR1 is SGHNT and CDR2 is YYREEE (reference sequence). Losses at the gene ends were 4 bases for V and 3 bases for J; bases not matched to a gene: 7. The CDR3 sequence is 15 residues long. The CDR3, as DNA: TGTGCCAGCAGCCTCCCAGCGGGGGTAACAGATACGCAGTATTTT. It specifies CASSLPAGVTDTQYF.

The chain employs TRBV5-4 and TRBJ2-3; TRBD2 aligns across 10 bases. V was pared by 3 bases and J by 7 bases, with 5 bases of the junction left unmatched. Per the germline V gene, CDR1 is SGHNT and CDR2 is YYREEE (reference sequence). The CDR3 extends over 14 amino acids. CDR3 in amino acids: CASSWLAGAYTQYF. The DNA of the CDR3 is TGTGCCAGCAGCTGGCTAGCGGGGGCATATACGCAGTATTTT.

This chain connects TRBV14 to TRBJ1-6; 10 nucleotides align to TRBD1. The CDR3 runs to 20 residues. CDR1 is SGHDN, CDR2 FVKESK, per germline. J was trimmed by 5 bases and V by 4 bases; bases with no gene match: 17. DNA of the CDR3: TGTGCCAGCAGCCGCTACCGTCAACTGCTGGGGACAGGGGATAATTCACCCCTCCACTTT. It codes for CASSRYRQLLGTGDNSPLHF. Full variable domain (rest looked up from reference TRBV14 and TRBJ1-6): EAGVTQFPSHSVIEKGQTVTLRCDPISGHDNLYWYRRVMGKEIKFLLHFVKESKQDESGMPNNRFLAERTGGTYSTLKVQPAELEDSGVYFCASSRYRQLLGTGDNSPLHFGNGTRLTVT.

The chain uses TRBV29-1 and TRBJ1-1; D remains unclear. The germline V gene encodes CDR1 SQVTM and CDR2 ANQGSEA. Trimming left V 7 bases short and J 8 bases short, with 17 bases between. The CDR3 covers 12 residues. This CDR3 is CSAALGGREAFF. The CDR3 DNA reads as TGCAGCGCGGCCTTAGGAGGGCGCGAAGCTTTCTTT. The full variable domain, with the rest looked up from reference TRBV29-1 and TRBJ1-1, is SAVISQKPSRDICQRGTSLTIQCQVDSQVTMMFWYRQQPGQSLTLIATANQGSEATYESGFVIDKFPISRPNLTFSTLTVSNMSPEDSSIYLCSAALGGREAFFGQGTRLTVV.

This clone occurred once. V and J are TRBV30 and TRBJ2-7, with D perhaps TRBD2 (5 bases). V was trimmed by 2 bases and J by 3 bases, leaving 8 bases between them. This CDR3 region has 12 residues. Germline V lookup: CDR1 GTSNPN, CDR2 SVGIG (reference sequence). As DNA, the CDR3 is TGTGCCTGGAGTCTAACTAGCTACGAGCAGTACTTC. Translating it yields CAWSLTSYEQYF.

V is TRBV27 and J is TRBJ1-2, with TRBD1 as a possible D gene (5 bases). The CDR3 loop spans 14 amino acids. V dropped 6 bases and J dropped 6 bases, with 17 bases sitting between them. Germline CDR1 and CDR2: MNHEY and SMNVEV (reference sequence). CDR3 DNA sequence: TGTGCCAGCAGAAGCCCCTCGCGGGGCCATGGCTACACCTTC. It translates to CASRSPSRGHGYTF.

The rearrangement joins TRBV15 to TRBJ1-1; 7 bases match TRBD1. This CDR3 has 13 residues. Germline-derived CDR1 and CDR2 are LNHNV and YYDKDF (reference sequence). V lost 5 bases to trimming and J lost 2 bases; unmatched junction nucleotides: 2. The CDR3 loop reads CATSRDSNTEAFF. In DNA form, the CDR3 reads TGTGCCACCAGCCGGGACAGCAACACTGAAGCTTTCTTT.

This clone was detected only once. This rearrangement joins TRBV27 to TRBJ2-2; 7 nucleotides match TRBD2. The CDR3 covers 15 residues. CDR1 is MNHEY and CDR2 is SMNVEV in the germline V gene (reference sequence). The V and J ends lost 7 bases and 0 bases, in that order; junction bases with no gene match: 5. In nucleotides, the CDR3 is TGTGCCAGCAAACGGGGGAGGGCGAACACCGGGGAGCTGTTTTTT. Protein: CASKRGRANTGELFF.

The chain's CDR3 is CASSVGIAGGADTQYF. CDR3 coding DNA: TGTGCCAGCAGCGTAGGTATAGCGGGGGGAGCAGATACGCAGTATTTT. The J gene is TRBJ2-3, the V gene TRBV9; TRBD2 aligns across 10 bases. Germline trimming cut 0 bases from V and 4 bases from J; bases unmatched to any gene: 5. The CDR3 has 16 residues. Germline V CDR1 and CDR2: SGDLS, YYNGEE.

The chain employs TRBV19 and TRBJ2-7; 11 nucleotides line up with TRBD2. V gave up 5 bases and J gave up 8 bases; unmatched junction bases: 11. CDR1 is LNHDA, CDR2 SQIVND, per germline (reference sequence). The CDR3 loop spans 15 amino acids. The DNA for the CDR3 is TGTGCCAGTAGTGCCTCTAGCGGGGGGCCCGGGCAGCAGTACTTC. It yields the protein CASSASSGGPGQQYF.

This clone came up once. V is TRBV19 and J is TRBJ1-1; 9 nucleotides match TRBD1. The CDR3 extends over 17 amino acids. After removal of 3 bases from V and 0 bases from J, the junction contained 8 bases not matched to a gene. Germline CDR1 LNHDA, CDR2 SQIVND (reference sequence). Written as DNA, the CDR3 is TGTGCCAGTAGTATCGAAACAGGGGGCCGGATGAACACTGAAGCTTTCTTT. It translates to CASSIETGGRMNTEAFF.

V and J are TRBV7-9 and TRBJ2-3; 9 bases match TRBD1. The CDR3 is 15 residues long. V lost 4 bases to trimming and J lost 6 bases; unmatched junction nucleotides: 8. Germline lookup yields CDR1 SEHNR and CDR2 FQNEAQ (reference sequence). Written as DNA, the CDR3 is TGTGCCAGCAGCTGGGACAGGGAGGGATTGGATACGCAGTATTTT. As protein: CASSWDREGLDTQYF.

This chain connects TRBV6-6 to TRBJ1-6; TRBD1 matches 10 bases. V was pared by 5 bases and J by 10 bases, with 5 bases of the junction left unmatched. The germline V gene has CDR1 MNHNY and CDR2 SVGAGI (reference sequence). There are 14 residues in the CDR3. As DNA, the CDR3 is TGTGCCAGCAGTCCGGGACAGGGGACCTCACCCCTCCACTTT. It is translated as CASSPGQGTSPLHF.

The chain carries TRBV19 and TRBJ2-2; 7 nucleotides match TRBD1. V lost 10 bases and J lost 2; bases outside the gene matches: 7. CDR1 is LNHDA, CDR2 SQIVND, per germline (reference sequence). The CDR3 spans 14 residues. In nucleotides, the CDR3 is TGTGCCATCCAAACAGGGGACAACACCGGGGAGCTGTTTTTT. It specifies CAIQTGDNTGELFF.

This clone was counted a single time. The chain couples TRBV7-2 to TRBJ1-3; a weak D match, TRBD1 (5 bases). Trimming pared 5 bases from V and 4 bases from J, leaving 21 bases between. The CDR3 has 17 amino acids. Germline CDR1 SGHTA, CDR2 FQGNSA. The CDR3 is CASSLDWPLGPGNTIYF. The CDR3 region has the DNA TGTGCCAGCAGCCTTGACTGGCCTCTGGGGCCCGGAAACACCATATATTTT.

The chain combines TRBV9 with TRBJ2-1, with D possibly matching TRBD2 (5 bases). This CDR3 contains 15 residues. V lost 0 bases and J lost 6, with 13 bases in between. Germline CDR1 and CDR2: SGDLS and YYNGEE. The CDR3 DNA follows: TGTGCCAGCAGCGTAGCTGGATTGGCGGGCAATGAGCAGTTCTTC. Protein: CASSVAGLAGNEQFF.

The rearrangement uses TRBV3-1 (or the pseudogene TRBV3-2) and TRBJ1-1; perhaps TRBD1 as D (6 bases). Germline assignment: CDR1 LGHDT and CDR2 YNNKEL (reference sequence). The CDR3 runs 15 residues. Trimming cost V 0 bases and J 1 base, with 9 bases left between them. Here the CDR3 DNA reads TGTGCCAGCAGCCAAGAGGGGGCCACGAACACTGAAGCTTTCTTT. Its protein is CASSQEGATNTEAFF.

The gene calls are TRBV6-1 and TRBJ1-5; D perhaps matches TRBD1 (6 bases). The germline V gene has CDR1 MNHNS and CDR2 SASEGT. This CDR3 comprises 17 residues. Trimming took 0 bases from V and 2 from J, leaving 14 bases between them. The CDR3 region has the DNA TGTGCCAGCAGTGAAGCGAGAAGGCCAGGGGGCAATCAGCCCCAGCATTTT. Translated, it gives CASSEARRPGGNQPQHF.